This TCR beta chain was sequenced for a study of blood T cell repertoires in COVID-19. Study in general: From the United States, Italy and Spain came samples of acute and convalescent COVID-19.

The data were produced by immunoSEQ multiplex PCR, yet TCRdb's version contains in-frame clones alone and is incomplete. The sample lists under 200,000 clones, roughly 80% occurring once. V dropped 5 bases and J dropped 7 bases, with 21 bases sitting between them. The CDR3 totals 17 residues. Per germline, CDR1 SGHTA and CDR2 FQGNSA. The TCR comes from a woman in her thirties with acute or convalescent COVID-19. The chain is built from TRBV7-2 and TRBJ1-6, with TRBD1 as a possible D gene (6 bases). The specimen sequenced was peripheral blood. The CDR3 is CASSAYKTGLRNSPLHF. CDR3 nucleotide sequence: TGTGCCAGCAGCGCTTATAAAACAGGGCTAAGAAATTCACCCCTCCACTTT.